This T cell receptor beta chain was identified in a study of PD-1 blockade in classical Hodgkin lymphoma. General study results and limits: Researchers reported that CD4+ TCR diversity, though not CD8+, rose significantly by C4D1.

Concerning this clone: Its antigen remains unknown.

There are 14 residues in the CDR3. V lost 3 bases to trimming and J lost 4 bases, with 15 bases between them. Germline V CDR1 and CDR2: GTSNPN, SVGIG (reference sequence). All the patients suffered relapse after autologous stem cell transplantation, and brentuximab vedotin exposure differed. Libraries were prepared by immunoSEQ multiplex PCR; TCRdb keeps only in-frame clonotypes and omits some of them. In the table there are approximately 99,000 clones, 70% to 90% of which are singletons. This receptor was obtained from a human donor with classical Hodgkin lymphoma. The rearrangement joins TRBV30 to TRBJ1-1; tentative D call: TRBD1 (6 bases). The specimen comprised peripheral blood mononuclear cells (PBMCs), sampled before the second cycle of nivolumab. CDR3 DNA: TGTGCCTGGAGCCTAGGGGGGGCCAGCACTGAAGCTTTCTTT. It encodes CAWSLGGASTEAFF.